The T cell receptor beta chain under discussion was sequenced for a study of blood T cell repertoires in COVID-19 (dated by TCRdb to the early 2020s). As for the study more broadly: Collaborator samples came from the United States, Italy and Spain and covered acute and convalescent phases of COVID-19. A freely available public database, intended as a resource for researchers studying the immune response to SARS-CoV-2, is where the repertoires were released. The material from the prospective study consisted of cDNA or gDNA derived from T cells, B-cell-depleted T cells, or PBMCs. The samples were drawn from the first 160 participants of the ongoing ImmuneRACE study and from 950 to 1,500 subjects provided by 6 global collaborators. HLA class I and class II types, where available, came from metadata supplied by the sample provider rather than from assay-based typing. Deeply sampled blood TCRbeta repertoires from subjects exposed to, actively infected with, or recovered from COVID-19 were included in the dataset. A de-identified subject ID, COVID-19 status, age in years and sex were almost always included in the sample metadata.

Paper-wide results and their limitations: Clinical and demographic metadata were provided uncurated, with the amount varying by source and participant.

As encoded in the germline V gene, CDR1 is SGHVS while CDR2 is FQNEAQ. V is trimmed back by 2 bases and J by 7 bases, and the junction contains 11 bases that no gene match accounts for. CDR3 length: 17 amino acids, cysteine to phenylalanine. Of all the DNA, just the CDR3 is kept, 51 bases in frame from base 1. Samples from volunteer blood donors who had recovered from COVID-19 were contributed by a second Seattle source. Whole blood was collected in K2EDTA tubes by collaborating institutions according to the institutions' own protocols. For TCRbeta analysis, collaborators shipped samples in one of three forms: frozen whole blood, isolated PBMCs, or DNA extracted from either of those sample types. TCRbeta CDR3 regions were amplified from genomic DNA by means of the immunoSEQ Assay, a bias-controlled multiplex PCR. The paper's processing steps were these. The number of nucleated cells in each sample was estimated from the amplification of reference gene primers within the assay. To quantify the absolute abundance of each unique TCRbeta CDR3 rearrangement, sequence reads were collapsed and filtered. For each sample, productive Simpson clonality was calculated as the square root of Simpson's diversity index across productive rearrangements. Sourced from immuneACCESS, this table was stored by TCRdb with only in-frame sequences that have V and J called. A share of the clones is absent; for the studies checked, an unresolved V gene accounts for under half, and the remainder has no known explanation. The DNA gave D and trimming, while V, J and clone size come from that table. This sample has about 300,000 clones in its table, and more than 70% of those were observed once. Together, the top ten hold approximately 6.6% of the sample.

In the case of this clone: There is no known antigen for this receptor. There are no base qualities to consult, and no much larger clone falls within one base.

The TCR originated in a woman under 40 who had recovered from COVID-19. Sequenced input: peripheral blood. This chain joins TRBV7-8 to TRBJ2-3; 11 bases in the junction line up with TRBD2. This receptor carries the CDR3 CASSLLSGSGGVYTQYF. The nucleotide sequence is given as TGTGCCAGCAGCTTACTTTCGGGTAGCGGGGGGGTCTATACGCAGTATTTT.